This TCR beta chain was sequenced in a study of blood T cells in healthy people across ages. It was with a sample-barcoded 5' primer and a J-beta primer mix that a second PCR of roughly 7 to 12 cycles was run. TCRdb processed the 5' RACE reads anew with MiXCR; each CDR3 protein has one entry. The sample holds about 1.1 million distinct CDR3 sequences, roughly two fifths seen once. Study-level points and caveats: Higher diversity, along with more naive CD4+ cells, distinguished long-lived donors from aged donors. Leaving the PBMCs unsorted stopped any conclusive comparison of naive versus antigen-experienced cells. Lack of knowledge of donor CMV status possibly confounded expanded clonotype changes.

Concerning this clonotype itself: Its antigen is unknown. At one end the junction does not follow the germline gene, possibly because of a read error.

Healthy individuals of Caucasian origin from Russia, aged roughly 6 to 95, served as donors. The CDR3 has 13 amino acids. Germline assignment: CDR1 MNHEY and CDR2 SMNVEV (reference sequence). Sequenced material: blood. The TCR originated in a man between 18 and 35 years old in good health. This chain connects TRBV27 to TRBJ1-1; D possibly corresponds to TRBD1 (5 bases). The CDR3 sequence: CASILSGTRKAFF. Written as DNA, the CDR3 is TGTGCCAGCATTTTAAGCGGGACGCGAAAGGCTTTCTTT.